Shown below are 10 T cell receptor beta chains from a single sample sequenced in a study of T cell repertoires in aging, cancer and after chemotherapy. Peripheral blood genomic DNA, not sorted cells or RNA, was the template. A mixed TRB-A/B primer pool amplified rearranged TRB by multiplex touch-down PCR. TCRdb recomputed calls from the multiplex PCR reads with MiXCR, one row per CDR3 protein. This sample has roughly 4,200 distinct CDR3 sequences, with around a quarter found just once. The specimen was blood. These receptors were taken from a human donor with a blood cancer.

This clonotype was seen more than once but under ten times. V and J are TRBV12-3 or TRBV12-4 and TRBJ1-2; D ambiguous. V shed 4 bases and J shed 2 bases, with 8 bases lying between them. The CDR3 has 13 amino acids. CDR3 in DNA: TGTGCCAGCAGTTCCGGGTTGAACTATGGCTACACCTTC. This translates into CASSSGLNYGYTF.

The J gene is TRBJ1-1, the V gene TRBV19; D uncertain. The ends were cut back, 2 bases at V and 6 bases at J, with 10 bases in the middle. The CDR3 runs 13 residues. Germline V gene sequence: CDR1 LNHDA, CDR2 SQIVND (reference sequence). Here the CDR3 DNA reads TGTGCCAGTAGTATAAACCGATTATCTGAAGCTTTCTTT. Translated: CASSINRLSEAFF.

This chain connects TRBV6-1 to TRBJ1-6; D call uncertain. The CDR3 is made up of 14 amino acids. With 4 bases removed from V and 7 bases from J, the gap between germline ends came to 11 bases. Germline CDR1 reads MNHNS; CDR2 reads SASEGT. The CDR3 bases are TGTGCCAGCAGTGGGCGCAGCCTGAATTCACCCCTCCACTTT. As protein: CASSGRSLNSPLHF.

This clonotype was counted a few times. This chain joins TRBV20-1 and TRBJ2-1, with 9 positions matching TRBD1. CDR3 length: 15 amino acids. The junction had 13 bases not matched to a gene; V was cut back by 6 bases and J by 7 bases. The germline V gene has CDR1 DFQATT and CDR2 SNEGSKA (reference sequence). In DNA form, the CDR3 reads TGCAGTGCCAGGGCGGGGACAGGGTTTGGGAATGAGCAGTTCTTC. The encoded protein is CSARAGTGFGNEQFF.

This clonotype was seen a few times. The chain recombines TRBV6-5 with TRBJ2-7, with D perhaps TRBD1 or TRBD2 (6 bases each). The CDR3 is 13 amino acids. The germline CDR1 and CDR2 sequences are MNHEY and SVGAGI. Trimming removed 6 bases from V and 7 bases from J, with 16 bases in between. CDR3 sequence: CASRPGGGNEQYF. CDR3 nucleotide sequence: TGTGCCAGCAGACCCGGGGGCGGGAATGAGCAGTACTTC.

This clonotype was counted only a few times. The chain recombines TRBV10-3 with TRBJ1-4; 8 bases match TRBD1. This CDR3 region has 14 residues. Trimming removed 10 bases from V and 8 bases from J; junction bases left unmatched: 12. CDR1 is ENHRY and CDR2 is SYGVKD in the germline V gene. The CDR3 region is CATQAGTGGEKLFF. The CDR3 DNA follows: TGTGCCACCCAAGCTGGGACAGGAGGGGAAAAACTGTTTTTT.

By proportion, this clonotype is medium-sized. The chain combines TRBV29-1 with TRBJ2-3; the match to TRBD1 covers 7 bases. Germline CDR1 is SQVTM and CDR2 is ANQGSEA. V shed 4 bases, J shed 5 bases, and the junction held 6 bases outside the gene matches. CDR3 length equals 13 residues. CDR3 amino acids: CSVGDRGRDTQYF. The CDR3 nucleotides are TGCAGCGTTGGAGATAGGGGGCGAGATACGCAGTATTTT.

This rearrangement joins TRBV29-1 to TRBJ2-5; TRBD2 agrees at 11 bases. After removal of 6 bases from V and 11 bases from J, the junction contained 23 bases not matched to a gene. Germline loops: CDR1 SQVTM, CDR2 ANQGSEA. The length of the CDR3 is 17 residues. This chain's CDR3 is CSVGTSGGRRGFKGQYF. The DNA for the CDR3 is TGCAGCGTAGGGACTAGCGGCGGAAGGCGGGGGTTCAAAGGGCAGTACTTC.

Within the sample, this clonotype is medium-sized (0.01 to 0.1%). The CDR3 loop reads CSVEGWLAGGEQFF. The CDR3 DNA is TGCAGCGTGGAGGGGTGGCTAGCGGGAGGTGAGCAGTTCTTC. The rearrangement links TRBV29-1 to TRBJ2-1; 11 bases line up with TRBD2. The germline CDR1 and CDR2 sequences are SQVTM and ANQGSEA. The CDR3 contains 14 residues. The trim removed 6 bases at V and 9 bases at J, leaving 10 bases unmatched.

The sample holds a few counts of this clonotype. The chain employs TRBV5-1 and TRBJ2-7; TRBD1 matches 9 bases. J was trimmed by 1 base and V by 4 bases; bases with no gene match: 18. CDR1 is SGHRS and CDR2 is YFSETQ in the germline V gene. The CDR3 spans 19 residues. CDR3 protein: CASSIQVFAGTGTSYEQYF. CDR3 bases: TGCGCCAGCAGCATTCAAGTCTTCGCCGGGACAGGGACTTCCTACGAGCAGTACTTC.